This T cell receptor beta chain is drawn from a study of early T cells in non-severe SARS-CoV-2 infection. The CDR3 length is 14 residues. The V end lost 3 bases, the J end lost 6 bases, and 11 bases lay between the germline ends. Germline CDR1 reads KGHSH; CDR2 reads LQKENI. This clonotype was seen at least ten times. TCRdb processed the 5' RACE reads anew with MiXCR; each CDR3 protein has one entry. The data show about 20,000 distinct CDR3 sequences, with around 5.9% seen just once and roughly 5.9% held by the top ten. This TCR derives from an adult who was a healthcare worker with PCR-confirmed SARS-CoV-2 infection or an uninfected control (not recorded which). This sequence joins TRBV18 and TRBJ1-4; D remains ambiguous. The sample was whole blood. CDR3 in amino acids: CASSPGGSYEKLFF. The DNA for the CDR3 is TGTGCCAGCTCACCGGGAGGTAGCTATGAAAAACTGTTTTTT.